A selection of T cell receptor beta chains follows, all from one sample in a study of cytomegalovirus exposure and HLA in healthy donors. Profiled with immunoSEQ multiplex PCR; TCRdb holds only in-frame clones, not every one. The table lists just under 95,000 clones, just under 85% of them singletons. Input material: PBMCs. These TCRs come from a woman under 30 in good health and CMV-seropositive. CDR3s include the opening cysteine and the closing phenylalanine or tryptophan. The order of the fields is V gene, D gene, clone size, J gene, CDR3 protein, CDR3 DNA. The D gene is left open where the match is weak. Part of the rows lack a size; the others show once, few, many or a class for expanded clones.

TRBV6-4	TRBD2	few	TRBJ2-3	CASSESGGAGTQYF	TGTGCCAGCAGTGAAAGCGGGGGGGCCGGGACGCAGTATTTT
TRBV2	NA	NA	TRBJ1-1	CASRSGGPTEAFF	TGTGCCAGCAGGTCCGGAGGCCCCACTGAGGCTTTCTTT
TRBV5-1	TRBD2	NA	TRBJ2-3	CASSPRTSFADTQYF	TGCGCCAGCAGCCCCCGGACTAGTTTTGCAGATACGCAGTATTTT
TRBV28	NA	NA	TRBJ1-4	CASSQEGTNEKLFF	TGTGCCAGCAGCCAAGAGGGAACTAATGAAAAACTGTTTTTT
TRBV9	TRBD2	NA	TRBJ2-7	CASSVDAGEVYEQYF	TGTGCCAGCAGCGTAGACGCGGGAGAGGTCTACGAGCAGTACTTC
TRBV7-9	NA	NA	TRBJ1-2	CASSLQGHYGYTF	TGTGCCAGCAGCTTACAGGGGCACTATGGCTACACCTTC
TRBV25-1	TRBD2	few	TRBJ2-1	CASSGGGTSGRSEQFF	TGTGCCAGCAGCGGGGGGGGGACTAGCGGGAGGAGTGAGCAGTTCTTC
TRBV29-1	TRBD1	NA	TRBJ2-1	CSSIPGQGHNEQFF	TGCAGTAGTATTCCGGGACAGGGCCACAATGAGCAGTTCTTC
TRBV4-1	NA	NA	TRBJ1-2	CASSYIRGMIYGYTF	TGCGCCAGCAGTTACATCAGGGGAATGATCTATGGCTACACCTTC
TRBV6-5	NA	NA	TRBJ2-1	CASSRTGTLNNEQFF	TGTGCCAGCAGTCGAACCGGGACACTAAACAATGAGCAGTTCTTC
TRBV5-1	NA	NA	TRBJ1-1	CASSPSGKGAEAFF	TGCGCCAGCAGCCCCTCAGGGAAGGGCGCTGAAGCTTTCTTT
TRBV2	NA	NA	TRBJ2-1	CASSEGQGAWNEQFF	TGTGCCAGCAGTGAGGGGCAGGGCGCATGGAATGAGCAGTTCTTC
TRBV15	NA	NA	TRBJ2-7	CATSIPGQKYEQYF	TGTGCCACCAGCATTCCGGGACAAAAATACGAGCAGTACTTC
TRBV19	TRBD1	NA	TRBJ1-2	CASSMGQGAFYGYTF	TGTGCCAGTAGTATGGGACAGGGGGCTTTCTATGGCTACACCTTC
TRBV28	NA	NA	TRBJ1-1	CASSFDGVDTEAFF	TGTGCCAGCAGTTTTGACGGAGTAGACACTGAAGCTTTCTTT
TRBV7-9	TRBD1	NA	TRBJ1-2	CASIEQGANYGYTF	TGTGCCAGCATCGAACAGGGGGCTAACTATGGCTACACCTTC
TRBV4-1	NA	once	TRBJ2-7	CASSQDGGSAYEQYF	TGCGCCAGCAGCCAAGATGGGGGGTCGGCTTACGAGCAGTACTTC
TRBV25-1	TRBD2	NA	TRBJ2-5	CASSEFSGRAGETQYF	TGTGCCAGCAGTGAGTTTTCCGGGAGGGCGGGGGAGACCCAGTACTTC
TRBV5-8	TRBD1	NA	TRBJ1-1	CASSLGGRGPGTEAFF	TGTGCCAGCAGCTTGGGAGGCAGGGGGCCCGGCACTGAAGCTTTCTTT
TRBV7-9	TRBD2	NA	TRBJ2-1	CASAPPGTIRGDEQFF	TGTGCCAGCGCTCCACCCGGGACTATCCGGGGCGATGAGCAGTTCTTC
TRBV7-6	NA	NA	TRBJ1-2	CASSLAPGVGFYGYTF	TGTGCCAGCAGCTTAGCGCCAGGGGTTGGGTTCTATGGCTACACCTTC
TRBV2	NA	NA	TRBJ2-5	CASSDRDTAGETQYF	TGTGCCAGCAGTGACCGGGACACCGCCGGGGAGACCCAGTACTTC